The source of this TCR beta chain is a study of long-term antiretroviral therapy in people with HIV. Sequencing used immunoSEQ v3.0 at survey level. Clones were read by immunoSEQ multiplex PCR, and TCRdb kept only the in-frame ones, dropping some. The sample yields about 23,000 clones, around four fifths seen once. Trimming took off 2 bases at V and 4 bases at J, with 31 bases between the two ends. Germline V lookup: CDR1 SGHRS, CDR2 YFSETQ. The CDR3 runs to 20 residues. This chain uses TRBV5-1 with TRBJ2-7, with D possibly being TRBD1 (5 bases). This sample comprised unsorted PBMCs, obtained 1.6 years after starting antiretroviral therapy. This receptor was identified in a middle-aged man with HIV. In DNA form, the CDR3 reads TGCGCCAGCAGCTTTCAGAGTGTGATAGACAGTCCCTTCCCGCGGTACGAGCAGTACTTC. Translating it yields CASSFQSVIDSPFPRYEQYF.